Shown below are 23 T cell receptor beta chains from a single sample sequenced in a study of T cell repertoires in cytomegalovirus infection. A single record per CDR3 protein comes from TCRdb applying MiXCR to the reads. The table has fewer than 550,000 distinct CDR3 sequences, 16% seen once. Material for sequencing was CD8+ T cells from PBMCs. The receptor source for this set is a human donor in good health (CMV status not recorded). Some clones in this sample may be carry-over from other donors' samples.

A few counts support this clonotype. The chain carries TRBV5-8 and TRBJ1-3; 7 bases agree with TRBD1. The CDR3 has 15 residues. Germline-derived CDR1 and CDR2 are SGHTS and YDEGEE. V dropped 2 bases and J dropped 6; count of bases not matched to a gene: 8. The CDR3 sequence: CASSLGQGVENTIYF. For the CDR3, the DNA is TGTGCCAGCAGCTTAGGCCAGGGGGTCGAAAACACCATATATTTT.

This clonotype was observed a few times. The chain couples TRBV28 to TRBJ2-1; 13 bases align to TRBD2. The CDR3 is made up of 19 amino acids. CDR1 is MDHEN and CDR2 is SYDVKM in the germline V gene. The junction had 14 bases not matched to a gene; V was cut back by 8 bases and J by 1 base. The CDR3 bases are TGTGCCAGCCTAACTACCGGACTAGCGGGAGTTAGGTCCTACAATGAGCAGTTCTTC. The encoded protein is CASLTTGLAGVRSYNEQFF.

The J gene is TRBJ2-7, the V gene TRBV7-3; TRBD1 might be the D (5 bases). The CDR3 spans 12 residues. Germline V gene data show CDR1 as SGHTA and CDR2 as FQGTGA. V lost 3 bases and J lost 6, with 9 bases in between. Here the CDR3 DNA reads TGTGCCAGCAGCTTTCAGGGCAGCGAGCAGTACTTC. Residues: CASSFQGSEQYF.

The rearrangement joins TRBV4-2 to TRBJ1-1; D gene ambiguous. Germline CDR1 and CDR2: LGHNA and YNFKEQ. V was pared by 0 bases and J by 8 bases, with 16 bases between. The CDR3 totals 15 residues. The CDR3 here is CASSQDDGWAGEAFF. The DNA of the CDR3 is TGTGCCAGCAGCCAAGATGATGGTTGGGCAGGAGAAGCTTTCTTT.

The rearrangement links TRBV29-1 to TRBJ2-1; 13 bases fit TRBD2. Germline V lookup: CDR1 SQVTM, CDR2 ANQGSEA. The J segment lost 9 bases and the V segment lost 6 bases, leaving 8 bases of the junction unmatched. CDR3 length equals 14 residues. The CDR3 reads CSVGTSGTAVEQFF. CDR3 coding DNA: TGCAGCGTCGGGACTAGCGGGACAGCGGTTGAGCAGTTCTTC.

This clonotype was seen repeatedly, ten times or more. The chain carries TRBV29-1 and TRBJ2-2; no clear D. The CDR3 runs to 14 residues. Germline V gene lookup returns CDR1 SQVTM and CDR2 ANQGSEA. Trimming took 6 bases from V and 2 from J, leaving 13 bases between them. CDR3 in DNA: TGCAGCGTGAAAGAAGGGTTTAACACCGGGGAGCTGTTTTTT. Residues: CSVKEGFNTGELFF.

This clonotype occurred many times. V is TRBV7-2 and J is TRBJ2-7; 9 bases map to TRBD1. This CDR3 comprises 14 residues. Germline V gene lookup returns CDR1 SGHTA and CDR2 FQGNSA. Germline trimming cut 4 bases from V and 3 bases from J; bases unmatched to any gene: 4. The CDR3 bases are TGTGCCAGCAGCTATACGGGACAGGGCTACGAGCAGTACTTC. Translated: CASSYTGQGYEQYF.

The chain is built from TRBV6-5 and TRBJ2-3; 8 bases are a match to TRBD1. Germline V gene sequence: CDR1 MNHEY, CDR2 SVGAGI. This CDR3 is built from 17 residues. V gave up 0 bases and J gave up 1 base; unmatched junction bases: 6. The DNA for the CDR3 is TGTGCCAGCAGTTACTCTGGGACAGGTGATGGCACAGATACGCAGTATTTT. It is translated as CASSYSGTGDGTDTQYF.

This clonotype has just a few counts. The V call is TRBV7-9, the J call TRBJ1-2; D not resolved. Germline CDR1 SEHNR, CDR2 FQNEAQ (reference sequence). Between the trimmed V and J ends, which lost 3 bases and 4 bases, there was a span of 9 bases. The length of the CDR3 is 13 residues. CDR3 in amino acids: CASSFASFYGYTF. The CDR3 DNA follows: TGTGCCAGCAGCTTTGCATCCTTCTATGGCTACACCTTC.

The chain joins TRBV6-5 to TRBJ1-1; possibly TRBD1 for D (6 bases). The V and J ends lost 4 bases and 1 base respectively, with 13 bases between them. The CDR3 loop spans 15 amino acids. Germline V gives CDR1 MNHEY, CDR2 SVGAGI. As DNA, the CDR3 is TGTGCCAGCAGTTCTCGGGACAACCCGAACACTGAAGCTTTCTTT. Translated: CASSSRDNPNTEAFF.

This clonotype was counted between two and nine times. The V and J genes are TRBV13 and TRBJ1-1, with 7 bases fitting TRBD1. CDR1 is PRHDT and CDR2 is FYEKMQ in the germline V gene (reference sequence). The CDR3 has 15 amino acids. After removal of 5 bases from V and 1 base from J, the junction contained 7 bases not matched to a gene. DNA for the CDR3: TGTGCCAGCAGCCCCAGGACAGGTTGGAACACTGAAGCTTTCTTT. This gives the protein CASSPRTGWNTEAFF.

In regard to this clonotype: It may be a read error: a sequence one base away is much more abundant. The CDR3 reads CASSLRPTSGSKENEQFF. In nucleotides, the CDR3 is TGTGCTAGCAGCTTGCGACCGACTAGCGGGAGTAAGGAAAATGAGCAGTTCTTC. The chain employs TRBV7-7 and TRBJ2-1; 12 positions match TRBD2. Germline V gene lookup returns CDR1 SSHAT and CDR2 FNYEAQ (reference sequence). This CDR3 spans 18 amino acids.

This chain connects TRBV4-2 to TRBJ2-7; D assignment may be TRBD1 or TRBD2 (6 bases each). The V and J ends lost 3 bases and 2 bases respectively, with 11 bases between them. This CDR3 comprises 14 residues. Germline assignment: CDR1 LGHNA and CDR2 YNFKEQ. In DNA, the CDR3 is TGTGCCAGCAGCCAGGGTAGGGGGGCCTACGAGCAGTACTTC. Translation gives CASSQGRGAYEQYF.

This clonotype was found many times. The chain links TRBV15 to TRBJ1-6; 7 nucleotides match TRBD1. The J segment lost 7 bases and the V segment lost 1 base, leaving 10 bases of the junction unmatched. Per the germline V gene, CDR1 is LNHNV and CDR2 is YYDKDF (reference sequence). This CDR3 region has 17 residues. CDR3 residues: CATSRGLRTGINSPLHF. CDR3 sequence (DNA): TGTGCCACCAGCAGAGGCTTGCGGACAGGCATAAATTCACCCCTCCACTTT.

This clonotype was seen just once. The junction differs from germline at one of its ends, possibly a read error. The rearrangement links TRBV9 to TRBJ1-6; D may be TRBD1 (5 bases). Germline V gives CDR1 SGDLS, CDR2 YYNGEE. This CDR3 is built from 14 residues. The CDR3 reads CASGVDSYNSPLHF. The DNA of the CDR3 is TGTGCCAGCGGCGTAGACAGCTATAATTCACCCCTCCACTTT.

This rearrangement joins TRBV28 to TRBJ1-2, with TRBD1 matching 8 bases. J gave up 6 bases and V 8 bases, and 23 bases lay outside the gene matches. Germline V lookup: CDR1 MDHEN, CDR2 SYDVKM. This CDR3 contains 18 residues. This CDR3 is CASLPPLGGRGPQDGYTF. The CDR3 DNA follows: TGTGCCAGCCTCCCTCCTTTGGGGGGCAGGGGGCCTCAGGATGGCTACACCTTC.

In this sample, this clonotype turned up many times. The chain has TRBV7-2 and TRBJ2-4; D perhaps matches TRBD2 (6 bases). V was trimmed by 0 bases and J by 0 bases, leaving 9 bases between them. Germline lookup yields CDR1 SGHTA and CDR2 FQGNSA. The CDR3 loop spans 16 amino acids. In DNA form, the CDR3 reads TGTGCCAGCAGCTTAGCAAGGCGGGGAGCCAAAAACATTCAGTACTTC. This translates into CASSLARRGAKNIQYF.

This clonotype has a count of ten or more. V usage is TRBV4-1 and J usage is TRBJ2-2; D call uncertain. CDR1 and CDR2 (germline): MGHRA, YSYEKL. The CDR3 runs to 14 residues. V was trimmed by 1 base and J by 0 bases, leaving 3 bases between them. CDR3 nucleotides: TGCGCCAGCAGCCAAGGACCGAACACCGGGGAGCTGTTTTTT. It codes for CASSQGPNTGELFF.

This chain uses TRBV27 with TRBJ2-6; D gene uncertain. This CDR3 region has 17 residues. V lost 4 bases, J lost 0 bases, and 13 bases lay in between. Germline-derived CDR1 and CDR2 are MNHEY and SMNVEV (reference sequence). As DNA, the CDR3 is TGTGCCAGCAGTTCCTGGTTAAGCCACTCTGGGGCCAACGTCCTGACTTTC. It translates to CASSSWLSHSGANVLTF.

This clonotype was counted at least ten times. This chain uses TRBV28 with TRBJ2-3, with D possibly matching TRBD2 (6 bases). Germline values: CDR1 MDHEN, CDR2 SYDVKM. V lost 1 base to trimming and J lost 3 bases, with 17 bases between them. CDR3 size: 17 residues. CDR3 protein: CASSLFRSGVATDTQYF. The CDR3 DNA reads as TGTGCCAGCAGTTTATTCCGTAGCGGAGTAGCGACAGATACGCAGTATTTT.

This clonotype was observed a handful of times. The germline gene is not matched at one end of the junction; a read error may be the cause. This chain connects TRBV28 to TRBJ1-3; D uncertain. The CDR3 spans 15 residues. Germline V gene data show CDR1 as MDHEN and CDR2 as SYDVKM. DNA for the CDR3: TGTTCTTCCCGGGCAGCACTTGCCTCTGGAAACACTATATATTTT. This codes for CSSRAALASGNTIYF.

There are many counts of this clonotype. This chain links TRBV7-9 with TRBJ1-1; D is unresolved. The V and J ends lost 3 bases and 8 bases respectively, with 19 bases between them. Per the germline V gene, CDR1 is SEHNR and CDR2 is FQNEAQ (reference sequence). The CDR3 runs 15 residues. The CDR3 protein is CASSFPVEEVPEAFF. In nucleotides, the CDR3 is TGTGCCAGCAGCTTCCCTGTCGAGGAAGTACCCGAAGCTTTCTTT.

This clonotype was counted many times. This chain joins TRBV4-1 and TRBJ1-2; TRBD1 is a possible D gene (6 bases). CDR1 and CDR2 (germline): MGHRA, YSYEKL. Trimming removed 4 bases from V and 2 bases from J, with 14 bases in between. This CDR3 is 15 amino acids long. CDR3 loop: CASSRGQTGNYGYTF. In DNA form, the CDR3 reads TGCGCCAGCAGCCGCGGACAGACCGGGAACTATGGCTACACCTTC.